These 11 T cell receptor beta chains were sequenced from one sample in a study of T cell repertoires in cytomegalovirus infection. These receptors' targets are unknown. TCRdb re-called the reads with MiXCR, one entry per CDR3 protein. The sample has 450,000 to 600,000 distinct CDR3 sequences, 42% seen once; the top ten hold about 39%. The specimen was cultured PBMCs, collected from culture after CMV antigen stimulation. Every receptor here comes from a human donor in good health (CMV status not recorded). Some clones in this sample may be carry-over from other donors' samples.

This clonotype was seen a few times. This rearrangement joins TRBV6-1 to TRBJ2-3; tentatively, D is TRBD2 (6 bases). The germline V gene encodes CDR1 MNHNS and CDR2 SASEGT. This CDR3 is 16 amino acids long. Deletions cut 3 bases from V and 0 bases from J, with 13 bases between. Here the CDR3 DNA reads TGTGCCAGCAGTGATTGGGAGGCTCCTAGCACAGATACGCAGTATTTT. Translated: CASSDWEAPSTDTQYF.

The chain has TRBV6-6 and TRBJ2-3, with no clear D. V was shortened by 4 bases and J by 2 bases, with 10 bases between the two germline ends. The CDR3 runs to 14 residues. The germline V gene encodes CDR1 MNHNY and CDR2 SVGAGI (reference sequence). CDR3: CASSSLQDTDTQYF. In DNA form, the CDR3 reads TGTGCCAGCAGTTCCCTGCAGGACACAGATACGCAGTATTTT.

This clonotype was detected only a few times. This rearrangement joins TRBV29-1 to TRBJ1-2; D gene ambiguous. The CDR3 is 14 residues long. Trimming shortened V by 2 bases and J by 2 bases, and 12 bases separated the two germline ends. Germline V gives CDR1 SQVTM, CDR2 ANQGSEA. The CDR3 sequence: CSVENSGQNYGYTF. DNA of the CDR3: TGCAGCGTTGAAAACTCCGGGCAGAACTATGGCTACACCTTC.

This clonotype was counted a few times. The chain joins TRBV7-2 to TRBJ2-2; possible D gene TRBD2, 6 bases. Trimming stripped 4 bases from V and 5 bases from J, with 17 bases between. The V gene's germline CDR1 is SGHTA and CDR2 FQGNSA. This CDR3 has 16 residues. The CDR3 reads CASSSKSGTQTGELFF. CDR3 nucleotide sequence: TGTGCCAGCAGCTCGAAATCCGGGACTCAGACCGGGGAGCTGTTTTTT. Complete variable domain (other parts from reference TRBV7-2 and TRBJ2-2): GAGVSQSPSNKVTEKGKDVELRCDPISGHTALYWYRQSLGQGLEFLIYFQGNSAPDKSGLPSDRFSAERTGGSVSTLTIQRTQQEDSAVYLCASSSKSGTQTGELFFGEGSRLTVL.

The V and J genes are TRBV19 and TRBJ2-2; 11 nucleotides match TRBD1. V shed 2 bases and J 6 bases; nucleotides not matched to a gene: 8. The germline CDR1 and CDR2 sequences are LNHDA and SQIVND (reference sequence). CDR3 size: 17 residues. The DNA for the CDR3 is TGTGCCAGTAGTATATTCTTCCGGACAGGGGGCTCCGGGGAGCTGTTTTTT. Protein: CASSIFFRTGGSGELFF.

The chain carries TRBV15 and TRBJ1-5, with no clear D. V lost 2 bases and J 5 bases, leaving 10 bases between the germline ends. This CDR3 is 14 amino acids long. Looked up from germline, CDR1 is LNHNV and CDR2 is YYDKDF (reference sequence). CDR3 protein: CATSRLMGDQPQHF. Here the CDR3 DNA reads TGTGCCACCAGCAGATTGATGGGAGATCAGCCCCAGCATTTT.

This clonotype has a handful of counts. This chain uses TRBV4-1 with TRBJ2-5, with D unclear. The CDR3 is 14 amino acids. Trimming removed 3 bases at V and 1 base at J, with 9 bases between. Germline values: CDR1 MGHRA, CDR2 YSYEKL. CDR3 loop: CASSQLLFQETQYF. The CDR3 DNA reads as TGCGCCAGCAGCCAGCTATTATTCCAAGAGACCCAGTACTTC.

The rearrangement links TRBV7-2 to TRBJ2-3, with D possibly matching TRBD1 (6 bases). CDR1 and CDR2 from the germline V gene are SGHTA and FQGNSA. The CDR3 contains 15 residues. Trimming cost V 1 base and J 4 bases, with 12 bases left between them. The DNA for the CDR3 is TGTGCCAGCAGCTTAGACAGGGTGGTACCAGATACGCAGTATTTT. Translated: CASSLDRVVPDTQYF.

V is TRBV19 and J is TRBJ1-1; 7 bases are a match to TRBD1. This CDR3 is built from 13 residues. The germline CDR1 and CDR2 sequences are LNHDA and SQIVND (reference sequence). V shed 8 bases and J 6 bases; nucleotides not matched to a gene: 9. CDR3 in amino acids: CASYQGVTAEAFF. In nucleotides, the CDR3 is TGTGCCAGTTATCAGGGGGTCACGGCTGAAGCTTTCTTT.

This clonotype was recorded a few times. The rearrangement links TRBV7-2 to TRBJ2-1, with 7 bases identical to TRBD2. This CDR3 region has 14 residues. The V gene end was trimmed by 5 bases and the J gene end by 4 bases; junction bases not matched to a gene: 5. Germline V CDR1 and CDR2: SGHTA, FQGNSA. CDR3 nucleotides: TGTGCCAGCAGCGGGGGGGGGAAATACAATGAGCAGTTCTTC. Translation: CASSGGGKYNEQFF.

The CDR3: CASSRDRLGNQPQHF. The CDR3 bases are TGTGCCAGCAGTCGGGACAGGTTGGGCAATCAGCCCCAGCATTTT. The rearrangement links TRBV6-2 or TRBV6-3 to TRBJ1-5; 8 bases map to TRBD1. V gave up 5 bases and J gave up 2 bases; unmatched junction bases: 5. The CDR3 sequence is 15 residues long. Germline-derived CDR1 and CDR2 are MNHEY and SVGEGT.